Following are 2 T cell receptor beta chains from one sample sequenced in a study of blood T cell repertoires in COVID-19. Repertoires were generated with immunoSEQ multiplex PCR, while TCRdb's copy carries only in-frame clones and drops some. The table includes around 80,000 clones, 80% detected once. Sequenced material: peripheral blood. Receptors originate from a woman aged 70-85 years with acute or convalescent COVID-19.

The chain uses TRBV7-8 and TRBJ1-2, with D possibly matching TRBD1 (5 bases). Trimming removed 1 base from V and 6 bases from J, with 12 bases in between. The CDR3 loop spans 14 amino acids. Germline V CDR1 and CDR2: SGHVS, FQNEAQ. The CDR3 DNA reads as TGTGCCAGCAGCTTAGGTTCAGGGTACGATGGCTACACCTTC. Amino acids: CASSLGSGYDGYTF. Drawing the rest from reference TRBV7-8 and TRBJ1-2, the complete variable domain is GAGVSQSPRYKVAKRGQDVALRCDPISGHVSLFWYQQALGQGPEFLTYFQNEAQLDKSGLPSDRFFAERPEGSVSTLKIQRTQQEDSAVYLCASSLGSGYDGYTFGSGTRLTVV.

This clone was seen a handful of times. CDR3 nucleotides: TGCAGCGTTGGGAGGCCATGGGGCACAGATACGCAGTATTTT. It is translated as CSVGRPWGTDTQYF. This chain uses TRBV29-1 with TRBJ2-3, with D perhaps matching TRBD2 (5 bases). V gave up 4 bases and J gave up 1 base, with 12 bases separating them. The V gene's germline CDR1 is SQVTM and CDR2 ANQGSEA. CDR3 length equals 14 residues.